This T cell receptor (beta chain) derives from a study of T cells in Graves' hyperthyroidism and ophthalmopathy. Study-level background: Peripheral blood was acquired at first diagnosis, ahead of any therapy whatsoever.

Trimming cost V 6 bases and J 4 bases; bases outside gene matches: 6. The V gene's germline CDR1 is DFQATT and CDR2 SNEGSKA (reference sequence). The CDR3 length is 15 residues. Uncontrolled infections, other autoimmune diseases, pregnancy or lactation led to exclusion of patients. The CDR3 regions of TCR beta were amplified from RNA transcripts. First-round RT-PCR targeting the TCR CDR3 was performed with the HTBI primer set. TCRdb re-called the multiplex PCR reads with MiXCR, one entry per CDR3 protein. This table holds more than 300,000 distinct CDR3 sequences, under 20% found once. This clonotype has a handful of counts.

The receptor was isolated from a man aged 18 to 29 with Graves' ophthalmopathy. This chain connects TRBV20-1 to TRBJ2-2, with 12 bases identical to TRBD2. The sample consisted of blood. The CDR3 region is CSAPSGGVGTGELFF. The CDR3 nucleotides read TGCAGTGCCCCTAGCGGGGGGGTCGGCACCGGGGAGCTGTTTTTT.